This TCR beta chain was retrieved from a study of vaccination effects on CD4 cells after COVID-19 (dated by TCRdb to between 2021 and 2024). Broadly, across the study: Across the study, the median time from the second dose to post-vaccine sampling was 72 days (range 14 to 241). The study compared SARS-CoV-2 spike-specific CD4+ TCR repertoires before and after mRNA vaccination in COVID-19 convalescent patients and infection-naive vaccine recipients. A total of 10 COVID-19 convalescent patients and a handful of SARS-CoV-2-naive healthy vaccine recipients were included in the full study. In the study, cultures from other donors were sequenced using the Oncomine TCR Beta short-read assay on an Illumina iSeq 100.

The investigation overall reported the following: Limitations of the study were the small number of convalescent patients and the absence of early post-infection timepoints. At late post-vaccination timepoints, both infection-induced and vaccine-induced clones showed marked clonal contraction, consistent with waning T cell responses. Among healthy vaccine recipients, nearly all vaccine-induced clones were SARS-CoV-2 mono-reactive, and only 1 of 255 was cross-reactive with common cold coronaviruses.

Details on this clone: Its antigen specificity is not known. Base qualities are not at hand, and no much larger clone is one base apart.

Libraries were built with the immunoSEQ multiplex PCR assay. DNA from the CD4+ T cells that had been cultured and isolated underwent TCR beta CDR3 sequencing. On the authors' methods: Non-productive TCR sequences were removed, reads were trimmed to the CDR3 region, and CDR3s of at least 7 amino acids were retained. Antigen-specific clonotypes were identified with the MANAFEST web app by comparing expansion in peptide wells against reference cultures. Positive clones required FDR<0.05 expansion versus reference and all other wells, odds ratio above 5, and frequency above 0.1% in two replicate wells. Cross-reactive clonotypes were defined as significantly expanded in SARS-CoV-2 spike wells and in at least one common cold coronavirus spike condition. CDR3 similarity was assessed by Levenshtein distance using the stringdist R package, and unrooted trees were constructed with ape in R 3.6.1. TCRdb took over this immuneACCESS table, retaining in-frame rearrangements with V and J assigned. Such tables are incomplete; in checked studies, under half of the missing clones stem from an unresolved V gene, and the remainder is unexplained. D and trimming were read from the DNA, whereas the V and J calls and clone size are those reported in that table. The sample has just under 60,000 clones on record, roughly 78% of them singletons. The ten largest clones add up to roughly 2% of the sample.

The trim is 4 bases for V and 6 bases for J, with a gap of 12 bases between the germline ends. The CDR3, from cysteine to phenylalanine, totals 14 residues. Only CDR3 DNA is held: 42 bases, read in frame from base 1. The ViraFEST assay stimulated PBMC with viral peptide pools and then used TCR sequencing to identify antigen-specific CD4+ T cell clonotypes by expansion. After around ten days of culture, CD4+ T cells were isolated with the EasySep CD4+ T cell isolation kit. Each participant got two doses of an mRNA SARS-CoV-2 vaccine, either BNT162b2 or mRNA-1273. None of the healthy vaccine recipients had a prior SARS-CoV-2 infection, which was confirmed by nucleocapsid antibody tests that came back negative both before and after vaccination. Each well held 1.5 million to 2.5 million PBMC cultured in IMDM containing about 5.4% human AB serum, 8.5 to 10 IU/ml IL-2 and gentamicin, along with approximately 10 ug/ml peptides. Half of the culture medium was replaced with fresh IL-2-containing medium on days 3 and 7. Unless otherwise noted, each peptide stimulation condition was cultured in triplicate wells. PBMC were separated from whole blood using Ficoll-Paque Plus gradient centrifugation and were then either cryopreserved at -140C or used fresh. The overlapping peptide pools covered the spike proteins of SARS-CoV-2 and of the common cold coronaviruses HCoV-NL63, HCoV-OC43 and HCoV-229E. The QIAamp micro DNA kit was used to extract genomic DNA from the cultured CD4+ T cells.

Sequencing was performed on CD4+ T cells from PBMCs cultured with HCoV-OC43 spike peptides, taken after COVID-19 vaccination. The cell subset or site label here, explained by the study, means: HCoV-OC43 spike overlapping peptide pool stimulation. The chain is made from TRBV23-1 and TRBJ1-4; the D gene identity is not certain. TRBV23-1 has ORF status, its function being uncertain. The source is a human donor who received a COVID-19 vaccine. The CDR3 in this case is CASSPQIKHEKLFF. The nucleotide sequence is TGCGCCAGCAGTCCGCAGATCAAACATGAAAAACTGTTTTTT.